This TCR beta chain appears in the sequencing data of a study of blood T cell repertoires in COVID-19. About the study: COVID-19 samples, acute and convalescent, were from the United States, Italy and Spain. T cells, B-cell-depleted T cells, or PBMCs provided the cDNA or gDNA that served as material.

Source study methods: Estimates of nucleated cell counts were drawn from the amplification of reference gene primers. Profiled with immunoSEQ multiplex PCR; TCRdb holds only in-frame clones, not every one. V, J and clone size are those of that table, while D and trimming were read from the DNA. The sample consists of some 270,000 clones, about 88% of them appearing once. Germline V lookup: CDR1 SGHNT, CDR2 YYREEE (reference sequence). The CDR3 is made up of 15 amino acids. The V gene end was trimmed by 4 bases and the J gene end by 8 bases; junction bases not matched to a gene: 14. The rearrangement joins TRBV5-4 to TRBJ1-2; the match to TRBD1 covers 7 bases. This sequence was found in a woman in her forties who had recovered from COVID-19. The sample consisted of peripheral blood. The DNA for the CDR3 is TGTGCCAGCAGCCCCGGCCCGGACAGGTTGATCGGCTACACCTTC. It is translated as CASSPGPDRLIGYTF.